The 21 T cell receptor beta chains listed next were all sequenced from one sample in a study of blood T cell repertoires in COVID-19. TCRdb's table, derived via immunoSEQ multiplex PCR, lists solely in-frame clones and lacks some. The table includes 65,000 to 90,000 clones, 60% to 80% detected once. The sequencing sample was made of peripheral blood. The origin of the receptors is a man aged 65 to 79 with active or convalescent COVID-19.

This clone was seen a handful of times. The chain links TRBV6-4 to TRBJ1-2; 8 nucleotides align to TRBD1. J lost 0 bases, V lost 6 bases, and 6 bases had no gene match. This CDR3 spans 15 amino acids. CDR1 and CDR2 from the germline V gene are MRHNA and SNTAGT. In DNA form, the CDR3 reads TGTGCCAGCAGACGACAGGGGAAAGCTAACTATGGCTACACCTTC. Translating gives CASRRQGKANYGYTF.

V is TRBV27 and J is TRBJ2-1; 7 bases map to TRBD2. The J segment lost 4 bases and the V segment lost 6 bases, leaving 9 bases of the junction unmatched. Germline CDR1 reads MNHEY; CDR2 reads SMNVEV (reference sequence). CDR3 length: 15 residues. As DNA, the CDR3 is TGTGCCAGCAGAACCGCGGGCGGGGGATACAATGAGCAGTTCTTC. Translated: CASRTAGGGYNEQFF.

This clone was seen just once. The chain is built from TRBV15 and TRBJ2-1; 13 positions agree with TRBD2. The junction had 3 bases not matched to a gene; V was cut back by 6 bases and J by 4 bases. CDR3 length: 15 residues. From germline, CDR1 is LNHNV and CDR2 YYDKDF (reference sequence). The CDR3: CATRMGLAGYNEQFF. In DNA, the CDR3 is TGTGCCACCAGGATGGGACTAGCGGGATACAATGAGCAGTTCTTC.

This chain links TRBV28 with TRBJ1-2; D uncertain. V was pared by 3 bases and J by 1 base, with 9 bases between. Per the germline V gene, CDR1 is MDHEN and CDR2 is SYDVKM. The CDR3 has 14 residues. CDR3 in DNA: TGTGCCAGCAGTTTGGGCAATCGTAACTATGGCTACACCTTC. This sequence encodes CASSLGNRNYGYTF.

The genes are TRBV20-1 and TRBJ2-5, with D unclear. There are 10 residues in the CDR3. Deletions cut 5 bases from V and 2 bases from J, with 3 bases between. CDR1 and CDR2 from the germline V gene are DFQATT and SNEGSKA (reference sequence). CDR3 DNA sequence: TGCAGTGCTCCGCAAGAGACCCAGTACTTC. This codes for CSAPQETQYF.

The gene calls are TRBV5-4 and TRBJ2-2; TRBD2 aligns across 8 bases. This CDR3 comprises 17 residues. V was clipped by 5 bases and J by 7 bases; unmatched bases: 16. Germline CDR1 SGHNT, CDR2 YYREEE (reference sequence). Written as DNA, the CDR3 is TGTGCCAGCAGTTCTCTGCTAACTAGCGGAGTAGACGGGGAGCTGTTTTTT. Translated: CASSSLLTSGVDGELFF.

V and J are TRBV12-3 or TRBV12-4 and TRBJ2-3; D call uncertain. The CDR3 is 12 residues long. Trimming removed 5 bases from V and 0 bases from J, with 3 bases in between. CDR3 residues: CASSPSTDTQYF. In DNA, the CDR3 is TGTGCCAGCAGTCCTAGCACAGATACGCAGTATTTT.

This clone occurred once. A read error may produce the germline difference seen at one junction end. The V call is TRBV7-7, the J call TRBJ2-1; 10 positions agree with TRBD2. Germline V CDR1 and CDR2: SSHAT, FNYEAQ (reference sequence). The CDR3 runs to 16 residues. CDR3: CASSQTLAGGYNEQFF. CDR3 nucleotides: TGTGCTAGCAGTCAGACATTAGCGGGGGGATACAATGAGCAGTTCTTC.

The V call is TRBV7-2, the J call TRBJ2-2; D is unresolved. Between the trimmed V and J ends, which lost 0 bases and 5 bases, there was a span of 19 bases. This CDR3 region has 18 residues. Germline-derived CDR1 and CDR2 are SGHTA and FQGNSA. The CDR3 nucleotides are TGTGCCAGCAGCTTAGCATCTAGTATGGTATACGGAACCGGGGAGCTGTTTTTT. Translated, it gives CASSLASSMVYGTGELFF.

The rearrangement links TRBV2 to TRBJ1-4; no definite D call. The germline V gene encodes CDR1 SNHLY and CDR2 FYNNEI. This CDR3 has 14 amino acids. V was clipped by 11 bases and J by 0 bases, with 13 bases between them. The CDR3 here is CAANEDATNEKLFF. In DNA form, the CDR3 reads TGTGCCGCTAACGAAGATGCAACTAATGAAAAACTGTTTTTT.

This rearrangement joins TRBV5-1 to TRBJ2-7; the match to TRBD2 covers 15 bases. The germline V gene has CDR1 SGHRS and CDR2 YFSETQ. CDR3 length: 15 amino acids. V shed 3 bases and J 4 bases; nucleotides not matched to a gene: 2. As DNA, the CDR3 is TGCGCCAGCAGCTCCGGGACTAGCGGGGGGTACGAGCAGTACTTC. Protein sequence: CASSSGTSGGYEQYF.

This clone came up once. The V gene is TRBV28, the J gene TRBJ1-2; possibly TRBD1 for D (6 bases). The CDR3 is 15 amino acids. Trimming stripped 2 bases from V and 8 bases from J, with 18 bases between. Germline V gene sequence: CDR1 MDHEN, CDR2 SYDVKM. CDR3 region: CASSLTVSTGRGYTF. In DNA, the CDR3 is TGTGCCAGCAGTTTAACGGTATCGACAGGTCGGGGCTACACCTTC.

This rearrangement joins TRBV28 to TRBJ1-2; D not certain. The germline V gene has CDR1 MDHEN and CDR2 SYDVKM. This CDR3 is 14 amino acids long. Deletions cut 5 bases from V and 8 bases from J, with 18 bases between. This CDR3 reads CASSDQVRSSGYTF. The CDR3 DNA is TGTGCCAGCAGTGACCAGGTGCGTTCGAGCGGCTACACCTTC.

V and J are TRBV2 and TRBJ1-1; D ambiguous. Deletions cut 3 bases from V and 5 bases from J, with 13 bases between. From germline, CDR1 is SNHLY and CDR2 FYNNEI. CDR3 length: 14 amino acids. The CDR3 sequence is CASSDSGMRTEAFF. CDR3 bases: TGTGCCAGCAGTGATTCGGGGATGCGGACTGAAGCTTTCTTT.

The rearrangement uses TRBV15 and TRBJ2-7, with 8 bases fitting TRBD1. The CDR3 sequence is 15 residues long. After removal of 0 bases from V and 5 bases from J, the junction contained 6 bases not matched to a gene. Germline V gene data show CDR1 as LNHNV and CDR2 as YYDKDF (reference sequence). This CDR3 is CATSRDRQGRDEQYF. As DNA, the CDR3 is TGTGCCACCAGCAGAGATAGACAGGGGCGCGACGAGCAGTACTTC.

This clone has a single count. The rearrangement joins TRBV28 to TRBJ1-4; D unclear. The germline V gene has CDR1 MDHEN and CDR2 SYDVKM. With 5 bases removed from V and 7 bases from J, the gap between germline ends came to 14 bases. The CDR3 runs 14 residues. The CDR3 is CASSETTITEKLFF. The CDR3 DNA reads TGTGCCAGCAGTGAAACAACGATTACTGAAAAACTGTTTTTT.

This clone has only a few counts. The chain links TRBV6-5 to TRBJ1-1; a possible D gene is TRBD1 (6 bases). The CDR3 has 12 amino acids. CDR1 is MNHEY and CDR2 is SVGAGI in the germline V gene. The V end lost 8 bases, the J end lost 5 bases, and 12 bases lay between the germline ends. CDR3 DNA: TGTGCCAGCTACAGGGCCGGGACTGAAGCTTTCTTT. Translating it yields CASYRAGTEAFF.

V and J are TRBV7-8 and TRBJ1-1; possibly TRBD1 for D (5 bases). From germline, CDR1 is SGHVS and CDR2 FQNEAQ. The CDR3 is made up of 14 amino acids. Deletions cut 3 bases from V and 7 bases from J, with 15 bases between. The CDR3 DNA is TGTGCCAGCAGCTTCTACACACCGACAGATGAAGCTTTCTTT. It translates to CASSFYTPTDEAFF.

The chain is built from TRBV7-2 and TRBJ2-1, with 9 bases aligning to TRBD1. This CDR3 has 16 residues. Germline lookup yields CDR1 SGHTA and CDR2 FQGNSA. V was pared by 1 base and J by 7 bases, with 8 bases of the junction left unmatched. CDR3 sequence: CASSLEGQGTWNEQFF. The CDR3 nucleotides read TGTGCCAGCAGCTTAGAGGGACAGGGCACCTGGAATGAGCAGTTCTTC.

This chain connects TRBV6-5 to TRBJ2-1; TRBD1 aligns across 7 bases. The ends lost 5 bases at V and 2 bases at J; junction bases unmatched: 6. This CDR3 contains 15 residues. Germline-derived CDR1 and CDR2 are MNHEY and SVGAGI. CDR3 residues: CASSRDSNTYNEQFF. The CDR3 nucleotides are TGTGCCAGCAGTAGGGACAGTAATACCTACAATGAGCAGTTCTTC.

The J gene is TRBJ2-7, the V gene TRBV28, with 9 bases identical to TRBD1. The CDR3 has 14 residues. With 8 bases clipped from V and 2 bases from J, the junction kept 7 bases outside the gene matches. In germline, CDR1 is MDHEN, CDR2 SYDVKM. CDR3 in amino acids: CASRGQGTTYEQYF. CDR3 DNA: TGTGCCAGCCGGGGACAGGGCACCACCTACGAGCAGTACTTC.